The clone carrying this T cell receptor (beta chain) was detected many times. The antigen remains undetermined. For TCR beta, libraries came from iRepertoire HTBI primers and Arm-PCR of CDR3 regions. MiXCR, applied by TCRdb to the multiplex PCR reads, yields one record per CDR3 protein. Among almost 450,000 distinct CDR3 sequences listed, about 15% were seen once. This sample stems from a study of regulatory T cells in long-lasting Graves disease. Study conclusions and caveats: Fewer public clonotypes were shared by new patients (over 950) than by persistent patients (fewer than 3,000).

As for time point: newly diagnosed GD, antithyroid drugs for less than 3 months. PBMCs provided the RNA from which the TCR library was made. Roughly 9.9-milliliter peripheral blood samples went into EDTA tubes. This CDR3 has 12 residues. Germline V CDR1 and CDR2: SNHLY, FYNNEI. Trimming shortened V by 7 bases and J by 2 bases, and 8 bases separated the two germline ends. This sample was shared with a second study, whose subject was T cells in Graves' hyperthyroidism and ophthalmopathy. This second report adds: TCR CDR3 regions were first amplified by RT-PCR with HTBI primers.

This chain joins TRBV2 and TRBJ2-5; a weak D match, TRBD2 (5 bases). This TCR came from a woman in her thirties with Graves disease. The sample here was peripheral blood mononuclear cells (PBMCs), taken at new diagnosis, from a patient treated with antithyroid drugs. The CDR3 is CASIGEQETQYF. CDR3 nucleotide sequence: TGTGCCAGCATTGGGGAGCAAGAGACCCAGTACTTC.